The text below deals with one TCR beta chain. The data were obtained in a study of T cell clones after liver transplantation. Study summary: Three of eight recipients were HCV-positive; others had non-autoimmune, non-viral indications.

TCRdb keeps only in-frame clones here, not all; method: immunoSEQ multiplex PCR. The sample holds 9,500 to 15,000 clones, roughly 69% seen once. The clonotype was recovered from a human patient who received a liver transplant. Some T cells may originate from the graft donor. Sample: CD8+ T cells from blood, taken at the 22-month timepoint.

Here the CDR3 DNA reads TGCGCCAGCAGCAGGAGGGTGGGAGAGACCCAGTACTTC. This gives the protein CASSRRVGETQYF. The V call is TRBV5-1, the J call TRBJ2-5; a possible D gene is TRBD2 (6 bases). V lost 4 bases to trimming and J lost 4 bases, with 11 bases between them. This CDR3 region has 13 residues. The V gene's germline CDR1 is SGHRS and CDR2 YFSETQ.